This TCR beta chain originates from a study of blood T cell repertoires in COVID-19 (dated by TCRdb to the early 2020s). Context from the whole study: Collaborator samples came from the United States, Italy and Spain and covered acute and convalescent phases of COVID-19. Subjects who had been exposed to COVID-19, were actively infected with it, or had recovered from it provided the deeply sampled blood TCRbeta repertoires that made up the dataset. Where available, HLA class I and class II types were obtained from metadata supplied by the sample provider rather than from assay-based typing. The material from the prospective study consisted of cDNA or gDNA derived from T cells, B-cell-depleted T cells, or PBMCs. A freely available public database, intended as a resource for researchers studying the immune response to SARS-CoV-2, is where the repertoires were released. Samples were obtained from the ongoing ImmuneRACE study (first 160 participants) and from about 1,300 subjects provided by 6 global collaborators. Nearly every sample came with metadata listing a de-identified subject ID, COVID-19 status, age in years and sex.

This clone has just a few counts. Its binding antigen is unknown. No base quality values were provided; no much bigger clone lies one nucleotide off. The research as a whole found: The quantity of clinical and demographic metadata differed by source and by participant and was supplied without curation.

TCRbeta CDR3 regions were amplified from genomic DNA using the immunoSEQ Assay, a bias-controlled multiplex PCR. In the paper's pipeline: The number of nucleated cells in each sample was estimated by amplification of reference gene primers within the assay. To quantify the absolute abundance of each unique TCRbeta CDR3 rearrangement, sequence reads were collapsed and filtered. Productive Simpson clonality was computed per sample as the square root of Simpson's diversity index over productive rearrangements. The clones in this table, taken by TCRdb from immuneACCESS, are in-frame only. Not every clone is retained; where verified, under half of the shortfall comes from an unresolved V gene, and the cause of the rest is unknown. The V and J calls and clone size are taken from that table; D and trimming were inferred from the DNA. The sample table lists over 100,000 clones, 82% of them with a count of one. The ten most abundant clones make up approximately 7.9% of the sample.

CDR1 and CDR2, looked up from the germline V gene, are SGHRS and YFSETQ. The CDR3 holds 15 amino acids from the cysteine to the phenylalanine. The sequence is cut down to CDR3 DNA, 45 bases in frame from base 1. The germline V and J ends show losses of 4 bases and 4 bases respectively, and no gene match explains 7 bases of the junction. Whole blood was collected in K2EDTA tubes by collaborating institutions according to the institutions' own protocols. For TCRbeta analysis, collaborator samples were shipped as frozen whole blood, as isolated PBMCs, or as DNA extracted from either sample type. The sequence is built from TRBV5-1 and TRBJ1-3, and TRBD1 aligns with 8 junction nucleotides. This receptor was identified in a man aged 65 to 85 with acute or convalescent COVID-19. The specimen was peripheral blood. The nucleotides are TGCGCCAGCAGCATGTGGACAGGGACAGGAAACACCATATATTTT. The encoded protein is CASSMWTGTGNTIYF.